This TCR beta chain derives from a study of T cells in Graves' hyperthyroidism and ophthalmopathy. Overall study results and limits: By a 13 V-J model, ophthalmopathy was set apart from stable hyperthyroidism.

The CDR3 regions of TCR beta were amplified from RNA transcripts. The primer set for the first-round RT-PCR of the TCR CDR3 was HTBI. MiXCR was run by TCRdb on the multiplex PCR reads, yielding one entry per CDR3 protein. The sample carries approximately 640,000 distinct CDR3 sequences, about 45% recorded once. To note about this clonotype: No antigen is known for it.

Germline V gene data show CDR1 as SGHTA and CDR2 as FQGTGA. The V end lost 1 base, the J end lost 5 bases, and 23 bases lay between the germline ends. The length of the CDR3 is 18 residues. The clonotype originates from an adult man with Graves' disease, either hyperthyroidism or ophthalmopathy (not recorded which). The sequenced material came from peripheral blood or thyroid tissue (not recorded which). The chain joins TRBV7-3 to TRBJ1-1; D is possibly TRBD1 (5 bases). CDR3 bases: TGTGCCAGCAGCTTAAATGGTGGTCAGGGTGGGGAGGGGACTGAAGCTTTCTTT. Amino acid sequence: CASSLNGGQGGEGTEAFF.